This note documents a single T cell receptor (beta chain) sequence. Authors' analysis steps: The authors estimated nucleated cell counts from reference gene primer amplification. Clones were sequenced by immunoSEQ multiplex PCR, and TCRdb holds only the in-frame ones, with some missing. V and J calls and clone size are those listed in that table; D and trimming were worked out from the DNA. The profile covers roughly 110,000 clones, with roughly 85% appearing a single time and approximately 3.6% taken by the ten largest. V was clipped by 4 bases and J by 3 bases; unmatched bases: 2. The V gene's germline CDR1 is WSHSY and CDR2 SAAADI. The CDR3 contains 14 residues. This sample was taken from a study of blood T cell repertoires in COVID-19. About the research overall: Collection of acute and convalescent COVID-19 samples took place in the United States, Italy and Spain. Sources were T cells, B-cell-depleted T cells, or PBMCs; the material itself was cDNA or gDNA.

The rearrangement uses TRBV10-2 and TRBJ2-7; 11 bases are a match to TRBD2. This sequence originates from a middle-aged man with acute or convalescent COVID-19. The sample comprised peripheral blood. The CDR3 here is CASSASGGFYEQYF. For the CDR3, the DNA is TGCGCCAGCAGTGCTAGCGGGGGGTTCTACGAGCAGTACTTC.